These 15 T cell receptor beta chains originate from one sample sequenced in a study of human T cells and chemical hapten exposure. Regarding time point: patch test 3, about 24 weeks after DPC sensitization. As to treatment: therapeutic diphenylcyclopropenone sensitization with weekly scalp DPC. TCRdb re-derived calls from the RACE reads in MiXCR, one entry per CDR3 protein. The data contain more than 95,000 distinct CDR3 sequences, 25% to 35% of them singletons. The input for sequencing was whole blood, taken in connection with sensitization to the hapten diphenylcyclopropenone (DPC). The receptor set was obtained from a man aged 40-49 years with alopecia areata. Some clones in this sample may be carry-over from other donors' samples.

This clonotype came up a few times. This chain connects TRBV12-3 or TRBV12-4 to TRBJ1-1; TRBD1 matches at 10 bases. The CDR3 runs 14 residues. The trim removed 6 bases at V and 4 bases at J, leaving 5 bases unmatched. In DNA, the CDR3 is TGTGCCAGCAGAAGACAGGGGGCGAGCACTGAAGCTTTCTTT. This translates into CASRRQGASTEAFF.

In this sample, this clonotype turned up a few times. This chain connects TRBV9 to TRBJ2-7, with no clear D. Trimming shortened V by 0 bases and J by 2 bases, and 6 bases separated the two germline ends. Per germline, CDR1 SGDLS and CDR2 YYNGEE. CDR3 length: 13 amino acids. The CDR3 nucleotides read TGTGCCAGCAGCGTAGGACACACCTACGAGCAGTACTTC. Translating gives CASSVGHTYEQYF.

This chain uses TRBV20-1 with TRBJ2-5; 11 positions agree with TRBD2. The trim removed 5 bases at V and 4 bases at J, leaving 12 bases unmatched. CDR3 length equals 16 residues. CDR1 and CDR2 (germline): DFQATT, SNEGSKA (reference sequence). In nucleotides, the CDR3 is TGCAGTGCTCCCGATCCTAGCGGGAGGCAGGTAGAGACCCAGTACTTC. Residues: CSAPDPSGRQVETQYF.

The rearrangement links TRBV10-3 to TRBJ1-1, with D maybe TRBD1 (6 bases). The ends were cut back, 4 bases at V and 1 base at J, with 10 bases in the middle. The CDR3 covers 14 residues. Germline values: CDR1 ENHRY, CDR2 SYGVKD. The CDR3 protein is CAISAGHQNTEAFF. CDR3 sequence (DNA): TGTGCCATCAGTGCGGGACACCAGAACACTGAAGCTTTCTTT.

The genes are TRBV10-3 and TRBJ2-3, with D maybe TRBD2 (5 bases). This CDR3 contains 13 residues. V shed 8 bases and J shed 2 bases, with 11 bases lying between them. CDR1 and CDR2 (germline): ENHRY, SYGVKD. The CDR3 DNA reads TGTGCCATCCGGAGCGACTACACAGATACGCAGTATTTT. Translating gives CAIRSDYTDTQYF.

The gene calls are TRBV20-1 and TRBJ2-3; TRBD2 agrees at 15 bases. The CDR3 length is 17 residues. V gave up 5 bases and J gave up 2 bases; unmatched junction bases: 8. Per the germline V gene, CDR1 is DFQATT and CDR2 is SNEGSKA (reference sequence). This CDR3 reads CSASGLAGGPVTDTQYF. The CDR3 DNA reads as TGCAGTGCTTCCGGACTAGCGGGAGGGCCGGTCACAGATACGCAGTATTTT.

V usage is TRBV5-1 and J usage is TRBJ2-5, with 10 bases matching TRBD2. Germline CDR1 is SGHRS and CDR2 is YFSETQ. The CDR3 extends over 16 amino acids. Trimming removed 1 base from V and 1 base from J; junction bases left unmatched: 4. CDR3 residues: CASSLPSGSSQETQYF. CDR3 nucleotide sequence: TGCGCCAGCAGCTTGCCTAGCGGGAGTAGCCAAGAGACCCAGTACTTC.

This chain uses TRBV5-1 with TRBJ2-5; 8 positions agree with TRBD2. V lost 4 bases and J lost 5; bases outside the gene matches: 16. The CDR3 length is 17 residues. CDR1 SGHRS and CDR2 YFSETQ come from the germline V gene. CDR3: CASSTSGTRLRGETQYF. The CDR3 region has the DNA TGCGCCAGCAGCACCTCCGGGACTAGGCTCCGGGGGGAGACCCAGTACTTC.

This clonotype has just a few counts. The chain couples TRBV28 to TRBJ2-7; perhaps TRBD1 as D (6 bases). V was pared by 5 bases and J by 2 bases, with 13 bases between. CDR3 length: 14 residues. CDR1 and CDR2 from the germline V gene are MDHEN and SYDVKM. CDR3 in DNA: TGTGCCAGCAGTACCCGGGACACGCCCTACGAGCAGTACTTC. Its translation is CASSTRDTPYEQYF.

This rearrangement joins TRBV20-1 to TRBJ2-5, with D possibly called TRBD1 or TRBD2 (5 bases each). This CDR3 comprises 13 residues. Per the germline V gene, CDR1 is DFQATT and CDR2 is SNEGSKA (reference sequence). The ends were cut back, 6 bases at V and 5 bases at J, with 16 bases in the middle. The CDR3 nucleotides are TGCAGTGCCCTTCGAGGGGCCAGGGAGACCCAGTACTTC. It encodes CSALRGARETQYF.

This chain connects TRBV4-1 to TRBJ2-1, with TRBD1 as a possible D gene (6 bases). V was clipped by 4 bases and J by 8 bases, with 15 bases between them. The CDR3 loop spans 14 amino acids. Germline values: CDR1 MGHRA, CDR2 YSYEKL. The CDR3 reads CASSPGDLTDEQFF. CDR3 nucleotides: TGCGCCAGCAGCCCAGGGGACCTCACGGATGAGCAGTTCTTC.

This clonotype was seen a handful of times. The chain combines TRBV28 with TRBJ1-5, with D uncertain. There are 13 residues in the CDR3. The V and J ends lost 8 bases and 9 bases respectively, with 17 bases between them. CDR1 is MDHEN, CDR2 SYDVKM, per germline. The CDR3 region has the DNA TGTGCCAGCTCTCAGGAGCTGATCATGCCCCAGCATTTT. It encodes CASSQELIMPQHF.

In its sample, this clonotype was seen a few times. The CDR3 nucleotides are TGCAGTGCTAGAGAGCGGACAGGGAATCAGCCCCAGCATTTT. Translated, it gives CSARERTGNQPQHF. V usage is TRBV20-1 and J usage is TRBJ1-5, with TRBD1 matching over 8 bases. Germline V gene sequence: CDR1 DFQATT, CDR2 SNEGSKA (reference sequence). J gave up 4 bases and V 0 bases, and 2 bases lay outside the gene matches. There are 14 residues in the CDR3.

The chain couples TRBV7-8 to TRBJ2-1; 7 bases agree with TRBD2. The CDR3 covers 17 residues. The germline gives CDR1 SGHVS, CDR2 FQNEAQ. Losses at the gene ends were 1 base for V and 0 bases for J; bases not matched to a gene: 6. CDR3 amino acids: CASSLVKRGSSYNEQFF. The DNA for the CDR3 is TGTGCCAGCAGCTTAGTGAAGCGGGGCAGCTCCTACAATGAGCAGTTCTTC.

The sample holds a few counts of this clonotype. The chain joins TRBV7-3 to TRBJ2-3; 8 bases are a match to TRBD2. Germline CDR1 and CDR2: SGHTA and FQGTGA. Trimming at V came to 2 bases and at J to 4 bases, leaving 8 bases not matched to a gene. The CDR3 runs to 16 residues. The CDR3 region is CASSLDGGRSADTQYF. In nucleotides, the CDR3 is TGTGCCAGCAGCTTAGATGGCGGGAGGTCCGCAGATACGCAGTATTTT.